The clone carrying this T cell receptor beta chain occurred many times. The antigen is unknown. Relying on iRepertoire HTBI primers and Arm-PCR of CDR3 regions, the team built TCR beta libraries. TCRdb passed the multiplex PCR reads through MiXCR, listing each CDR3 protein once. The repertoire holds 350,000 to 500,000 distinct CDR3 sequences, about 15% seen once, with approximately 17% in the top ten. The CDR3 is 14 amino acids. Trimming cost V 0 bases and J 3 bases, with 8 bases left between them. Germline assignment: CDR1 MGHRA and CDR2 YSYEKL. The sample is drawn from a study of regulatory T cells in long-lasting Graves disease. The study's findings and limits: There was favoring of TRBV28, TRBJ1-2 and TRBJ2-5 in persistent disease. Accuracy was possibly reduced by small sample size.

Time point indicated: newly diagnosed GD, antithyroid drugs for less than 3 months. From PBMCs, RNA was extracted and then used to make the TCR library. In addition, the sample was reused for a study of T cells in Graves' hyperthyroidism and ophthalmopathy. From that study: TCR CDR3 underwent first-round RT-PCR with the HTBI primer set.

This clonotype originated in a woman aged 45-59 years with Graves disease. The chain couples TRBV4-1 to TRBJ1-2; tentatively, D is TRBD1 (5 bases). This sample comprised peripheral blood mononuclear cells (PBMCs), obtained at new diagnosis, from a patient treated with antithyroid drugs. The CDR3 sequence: CASSQDGGHYGYTF. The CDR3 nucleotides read TGCGCCAGCAGCCAAGATGGGGGACACTATGGCTACACCTTC.